The rows below give T cell receptor beta chains drawn from one sample of a study of blood T cell repertoires in COVID-19. Only in-frame clones appear in the TCRdb table, and some are missing; sequencing was by immunoSEQ multiplex PCR. The data contain about 150,000 clones, around four fifths of them singletons. Material for sequencing was PBMCs or T cells enriched from blood (not recorded which). The origin of the receptors is a woman aged 45-65 years who had recovered from COVID-19. The CDR3 runs from the conserved cysteine through the conserved F or W. D genes are given only for firm matches. A clone size is listed for some rows: how often the clone was seen (once, few, many), or a class if it is expanded.

abundance	d_gene	v_gene	j_gene	CDR3aa	CDR3nt
-	TRBD2	TRBV3-1/TRBV3-2	TRBJ2-5	CASSLAILAGGQGTQYF	TGTGCCAGCAGCTTGGCAATCCTAGCGGGGGGGCAAGGGACCCAGTACTTC
few	-	TRBV30	TRBJ1-1	CAWKWGKNTEAFF	TGTGCCTGGAAGTGGGGCAAAAACACTGAAGCTTTCTTT
-	-	TRBV27	TRBJ1-2	CASSSPRAGNYGYTF	TGTGCCAGCAGTTCCCCCCGGGCAGGGAACTATGGCTACACCTTC
-	TRBD1	TRBV6-5	TRBJ2-7	CASRTTGYEQYF	TGTGCCAGCCGAACGACAGGGTACGAGCAGTACTTC
once	-	TRBV2	TRBJ1-2	CASSFDRNFNYGYTF	TGTGCCAGCAGCTTTGACAGGAATTTTAACTATGGCTACACCTTC
-	TRBD1	TRBV11-2	TRBJ2-3	CASSLRAGGKHTDTQYF	TGTGCCAGCAGCTTAAGGGCAGGGGGAAAACACACAGATACGCAGTATTTT
once	-	TRBV7-9	TRBJ1-1	CASSPKRGDTEAFF	TGTGCCAGCAGCCCAAAACGGGGGGACACTGAAGCTTTCTTT
-	TRBD2	TRBV9	TRBJ2-1	CASSVGTSGGAENEQFF	TGTGCCAGCAGCGTAGGGACTAGCGGGGGGGCAGAGAATGAGCAGTTCTTC
-	-	TRBV6-5	TRBJ2-5	CASSPVAQETQYF	TGTGCCAGCAGCCCAGTGGCTCAAGAGACCCAGTACTTC
-	-	TRBV28	TRBJ2-5	CASNGMGAPQETQYF	TGTGCCAGCAATGGAATGGGGGCCCCCCAGGAGACCCAGTACTTC
-	TRBD1	TRBV3-1/TRBV3-2	TRBJ1-3	CASSHGQGSGNTIYF	TGTGCCAGCAGCCACGGACAGGGCTCTGGAAACACCATATATTTT
-	TRBD2	TRBV3-1/TRBV3-2	TRBJ2-1	CASSQWTSGNHNEQFF	TGTGCCAGCAGCCAATGGACTAGCGGTAATCACAATGAGCAGTTCTTC
-	-	TRBV6-6	TRBJ1-1	CASRGGAARNRAEAFF	TGTGCCAGCAGGGGGGGGGCCGCCAGGAACAGGGCTGAAGCTTTCTTT
-	-	TRBV30	TRBJ1-2	CAWSVLREAHNYGYTF	TGTGCCTGGAGTGTTTTACGCGAGGCCCACAACTATGGCTACACCTTC
-	TRBD1	TRBV2	TRBJ2-2	CASRGDSLEAGELFF	TGTGCCAGCAGGGGGGACAGCCTTGAGGCCGGGGAGCTGTTTTTT
-	-	TRBV5-8	TRBJ2-3	CASSLDPDRSRTDTQYF	TGTGCCAGCAGCTTGGATCCTGACAGGTCACGCACAGATACGCAGTATTTT
-	TRBD1	TRBV5-1	TRBJ1-1	CASSLWTGAGGTEAFF	TGCGCCAGCAGCTTGTGGACAGGCGCCGGGGGCACTGAAGCTTTCTTT
once	-	TRBV5-6	TRBJ1-2	CASSSDSYYGYTF	TGTGCCAGCAGCTCGGACAGCTACTATGGCTACACCTTC
-	-	TRBV7-9	TRBJ1-2	CASSLGGGPDYGYTF	TGTGCCAGCAGCTTAGGAGGCGGGCCGGACTATGGCTACACCTTC